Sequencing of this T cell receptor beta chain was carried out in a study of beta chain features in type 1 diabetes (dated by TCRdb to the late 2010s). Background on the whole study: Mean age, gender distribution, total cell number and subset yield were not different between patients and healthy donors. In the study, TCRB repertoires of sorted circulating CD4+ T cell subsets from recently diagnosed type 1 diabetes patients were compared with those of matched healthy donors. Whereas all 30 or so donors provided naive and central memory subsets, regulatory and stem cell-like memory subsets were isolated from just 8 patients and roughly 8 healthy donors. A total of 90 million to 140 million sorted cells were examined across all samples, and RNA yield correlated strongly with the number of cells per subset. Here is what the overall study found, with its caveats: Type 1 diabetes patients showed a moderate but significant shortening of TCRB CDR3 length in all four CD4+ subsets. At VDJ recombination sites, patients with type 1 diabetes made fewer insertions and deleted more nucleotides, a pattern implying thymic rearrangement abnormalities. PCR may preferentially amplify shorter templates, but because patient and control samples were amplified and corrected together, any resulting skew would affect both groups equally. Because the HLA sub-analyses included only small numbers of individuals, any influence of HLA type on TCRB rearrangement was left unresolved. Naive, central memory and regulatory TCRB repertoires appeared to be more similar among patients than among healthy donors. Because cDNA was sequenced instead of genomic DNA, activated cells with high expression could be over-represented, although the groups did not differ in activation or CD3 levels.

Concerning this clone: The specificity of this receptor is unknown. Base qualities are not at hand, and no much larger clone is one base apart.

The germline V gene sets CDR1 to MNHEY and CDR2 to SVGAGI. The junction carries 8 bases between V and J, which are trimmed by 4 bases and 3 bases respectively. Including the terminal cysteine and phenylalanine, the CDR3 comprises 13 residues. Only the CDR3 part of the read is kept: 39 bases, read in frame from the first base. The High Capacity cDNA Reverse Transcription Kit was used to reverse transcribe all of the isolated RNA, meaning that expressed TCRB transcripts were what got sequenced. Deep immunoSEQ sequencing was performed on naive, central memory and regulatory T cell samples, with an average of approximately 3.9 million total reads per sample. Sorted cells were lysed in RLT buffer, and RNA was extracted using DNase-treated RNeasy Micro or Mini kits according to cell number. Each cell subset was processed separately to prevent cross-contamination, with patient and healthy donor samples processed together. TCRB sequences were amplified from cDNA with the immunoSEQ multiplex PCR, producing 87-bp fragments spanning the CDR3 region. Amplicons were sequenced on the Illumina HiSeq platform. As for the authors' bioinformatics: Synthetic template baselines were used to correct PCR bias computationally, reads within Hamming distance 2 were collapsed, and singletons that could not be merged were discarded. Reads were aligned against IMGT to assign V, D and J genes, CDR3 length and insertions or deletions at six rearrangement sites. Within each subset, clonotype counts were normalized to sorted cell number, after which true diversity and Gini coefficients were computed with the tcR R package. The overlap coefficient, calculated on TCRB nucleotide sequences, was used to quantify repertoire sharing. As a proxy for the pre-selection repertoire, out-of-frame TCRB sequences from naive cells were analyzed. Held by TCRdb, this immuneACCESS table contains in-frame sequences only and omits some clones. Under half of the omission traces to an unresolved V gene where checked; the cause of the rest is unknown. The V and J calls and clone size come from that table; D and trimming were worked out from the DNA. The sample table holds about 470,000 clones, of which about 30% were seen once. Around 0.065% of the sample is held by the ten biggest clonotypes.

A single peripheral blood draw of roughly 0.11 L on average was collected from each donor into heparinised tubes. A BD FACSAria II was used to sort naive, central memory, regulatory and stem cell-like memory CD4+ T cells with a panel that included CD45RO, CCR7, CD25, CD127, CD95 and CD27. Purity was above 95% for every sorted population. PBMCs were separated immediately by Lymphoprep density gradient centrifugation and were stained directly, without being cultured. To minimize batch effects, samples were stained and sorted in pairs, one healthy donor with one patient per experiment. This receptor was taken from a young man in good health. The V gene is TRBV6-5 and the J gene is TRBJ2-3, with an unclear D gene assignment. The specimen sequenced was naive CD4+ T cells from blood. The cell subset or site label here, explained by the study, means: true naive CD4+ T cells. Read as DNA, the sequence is TGTGCCAGCAGTTTGGGGAAGACAGATACGCAGTATTTT. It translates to CASSLGKTDTQYF.